A selection of T cell receptor beta chains follows, all from one sample in a study of T cells expressing NK-cell markers. One entry per CDR3 protein, without DNA, is what TCRdb gives after re-calling the 5' RACE reads. The sample table includes about 430,000 distinct CDR3 sequences. What was sequenced was blood T cells: a sorted CD56 or NKG2C T cell subset, CD4+ or CD8+ T cells, or bulk PBMC T cells (not recorded which). These TCRs come from a woman aged 45-65 years in good health. The CDR3 runs from the conserved cysteine through the conserved F or W.

V gene: TRBV4-1; J gene: TRBJ2-7; CDR3 protein: CASSQGLLSFYEQYF
V gene: TRBV12-3/TRBV12-4; J gene: TRBJ1-5; CDR3 protein: CASSLSGTPNQPQHF
V gene: TRBV5-1; J gene: TRBJ2-1; CDR3 protein: CASSTTGTSGRPPLSSYNEQFF
V gene: TRBV7-2; J gene: TRBJ2-3; CDR3 protein: CASSFSGGGGDTQYF
V gene: TRBV11-2; J gene: TRBJ2-5; CDR3 protein: CASSLGRKGTSETQYF
V gene: TRBV12-3/TRBV12-4; J gene: TRBJ2-3; CDR3 protein: CASSLRLGLVSTDTQYF
V gene: TRBV6-6; J gene: TRBJ2-1; CDR3 protein: CASSPAQNEQFF
V gene: TRBV2; J gene: TRBJ1-6; CDR3 protein: CASSERQGEMSPLHF
V gene: TRBV19; J gene: TRBJ2-2; CDR3 protein: CASSRQGKVGELFF
V gene: TRBV3-1; J gene: TRBJ2-7; CDR3 protein: CASSQEVGSAYEQYF
V gene: TRBV14; J gene: TRBJ2-3; CDR3 protein: CASSQGVTVEWAYTQYF
V gene: TRBV24-1; J gene: TRBJ2-5; CDR3 protein: CATSDFIGTSGQETQYF
V gene: TRBV5-8; J gene: TRBJ2-3; CDR3 protein: CASSLRWSADTQYF
V gene: TRBV5-1; J gene: TRBJ2-5; CDR3 protein: CASSLNLGWETQYF
V gene: TRBV20-1; J gene: TRBJ1-4; CDR3 protein: CSATRAATTNEKLFF
V gene: TRBV11-2; J gene: TRBJ2-5; CDR3 protein: CASSPPRGAQYF
V gene: TRBV6-6; J gene: TRBJ1-3; CDR3 protein: CASMIGNTIYF
V gene: TRBV5-1; J gene: TRBJ1-1; CDR3 protein: CASSPGGSGNTEAFF
V gene: TRBV25-1; J gene: TRBJ2-5; CDR3 protein: CASSSLQGRAQETQYF
V gene: TRBV7-9; J gene: TRBJ2-1; CDR3 protein: CASSLASGTSGSDEQFF
V gene: TRBV24-1; J gene: TRBJ2-3; CDR3 protein: CATSAQGLAGTDTQYF
V gene: TRBV5-1; J gene: TRBJ2-7; CDR3 protein: CASSLGRGGSRSYEQYF
V gene: TRBV12-3/TRBV12-4; J gene: TRBJ2-4; CDR3 protein: CASSIQTGTRYF
V gene: TRBV12-3/TRBV12-4; J gene: TRBJ2-7; CDR3 protein: CASSLAPFPFEQYF
V gene: TRBV11-2; J gene: TRBJ2-1; CDR3 protein: CASSLGIAGGSYNEQFF
V gene: TRBV24-1; J gene: TRBJ1-5; CDR3 protein: CATSAYNQPQHF
V gene: TRBV20-1; J gene: TRBJ2-1; CDR3 protein: CSASNLYNEQFF
V gene: TRBV10-3; J gene: TRBJ2-4; CDR3 protein: CAISESGEGLDIQYF